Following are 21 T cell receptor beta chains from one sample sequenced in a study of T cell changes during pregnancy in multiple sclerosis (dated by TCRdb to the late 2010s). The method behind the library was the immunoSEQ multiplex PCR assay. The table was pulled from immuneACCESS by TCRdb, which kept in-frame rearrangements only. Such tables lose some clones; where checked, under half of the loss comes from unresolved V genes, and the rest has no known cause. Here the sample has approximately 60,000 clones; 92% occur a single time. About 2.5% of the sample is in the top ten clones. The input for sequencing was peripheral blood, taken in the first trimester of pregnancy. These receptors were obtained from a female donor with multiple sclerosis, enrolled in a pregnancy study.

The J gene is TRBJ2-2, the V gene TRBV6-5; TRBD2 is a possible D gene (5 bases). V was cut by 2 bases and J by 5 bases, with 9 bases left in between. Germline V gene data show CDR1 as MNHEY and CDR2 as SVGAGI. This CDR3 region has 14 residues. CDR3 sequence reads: CASSYLTSTGELFF. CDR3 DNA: TGTGCCAGCAGTTACCTTACTAGTACCGGGGAGCTGTTTTTT.

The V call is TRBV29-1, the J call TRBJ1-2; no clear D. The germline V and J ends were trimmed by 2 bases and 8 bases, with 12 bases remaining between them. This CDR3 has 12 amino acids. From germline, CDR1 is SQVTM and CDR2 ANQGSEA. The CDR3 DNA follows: TGCAGCGTTGAACGAGGGATTGGCGGCTACACCTTC. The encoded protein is CSVERGIGGYTF.

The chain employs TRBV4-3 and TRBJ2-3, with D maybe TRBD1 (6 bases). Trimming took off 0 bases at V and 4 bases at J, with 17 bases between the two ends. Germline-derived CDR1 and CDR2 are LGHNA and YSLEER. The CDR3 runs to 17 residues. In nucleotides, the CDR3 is TGCGCCAGCAGCCAAGACCAATCAGGGGTGAATTCAGATACGCAGTATTTT. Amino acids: CASSQDQSGVNSDTQYF.

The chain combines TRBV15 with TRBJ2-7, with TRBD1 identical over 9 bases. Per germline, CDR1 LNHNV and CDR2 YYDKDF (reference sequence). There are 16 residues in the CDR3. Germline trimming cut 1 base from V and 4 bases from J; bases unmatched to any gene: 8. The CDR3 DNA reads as TGTGCCACCAGCAGAGTACAGGGGGCGCGGGAGTACGAGCAGTACTTC. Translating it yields CATSRVQGAREYEQYF.

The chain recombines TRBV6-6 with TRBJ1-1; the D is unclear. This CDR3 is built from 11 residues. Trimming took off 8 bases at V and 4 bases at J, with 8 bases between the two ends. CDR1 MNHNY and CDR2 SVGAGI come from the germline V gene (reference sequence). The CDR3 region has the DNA TGTGCCAGCTCTCGGGGCACTGAAGCTTTCTTT. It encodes CASSRGTEAFF.

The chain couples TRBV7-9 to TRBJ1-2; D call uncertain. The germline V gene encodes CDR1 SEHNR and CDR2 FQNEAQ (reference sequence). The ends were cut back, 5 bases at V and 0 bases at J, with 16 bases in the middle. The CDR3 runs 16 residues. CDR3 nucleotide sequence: TGTGCCAGCAGCACGGAGGACCGCCTCGCTAACTATGGCTACACCTTC. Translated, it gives CASSTEDRLANYGYTF.

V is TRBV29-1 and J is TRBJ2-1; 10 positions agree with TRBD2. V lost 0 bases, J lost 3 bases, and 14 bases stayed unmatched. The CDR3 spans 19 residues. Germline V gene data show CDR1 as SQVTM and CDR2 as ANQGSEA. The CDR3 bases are TGCAGCGTTGAAGATGGGCTAGCGGGAGCCTATTGGGTCTACAATGAGCAGTTCTTC. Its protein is CSVEDGLAGAYWVYNEQFF.

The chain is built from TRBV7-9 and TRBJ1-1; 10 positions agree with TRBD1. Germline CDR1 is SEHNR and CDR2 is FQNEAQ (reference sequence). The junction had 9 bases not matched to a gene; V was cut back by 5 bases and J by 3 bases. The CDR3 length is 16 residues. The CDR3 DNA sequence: TGTGCCAGCAGCCCCAGACAGGGGGCTAAAGACACTGAAGCTTTCTTT. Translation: CASSPRQGAKDTEAFF.

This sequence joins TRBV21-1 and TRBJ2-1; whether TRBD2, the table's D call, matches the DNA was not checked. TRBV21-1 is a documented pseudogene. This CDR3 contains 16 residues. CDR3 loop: CASSSCGTTLYNEQFF. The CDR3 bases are TGTGCCAGCAGCAGCTGCGGGACTACTCTTTACAATGAGCAGTTCTTC.

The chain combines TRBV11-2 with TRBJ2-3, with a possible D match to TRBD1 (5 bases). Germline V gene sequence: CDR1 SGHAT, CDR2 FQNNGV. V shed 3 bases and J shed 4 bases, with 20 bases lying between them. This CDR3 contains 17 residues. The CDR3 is CASSFMIEDIAPDTQYF. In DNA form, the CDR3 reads TGTGCCAGCAGCTTTATGATCGAGGACATTGCCCCAGATACGCAGTATTTT.

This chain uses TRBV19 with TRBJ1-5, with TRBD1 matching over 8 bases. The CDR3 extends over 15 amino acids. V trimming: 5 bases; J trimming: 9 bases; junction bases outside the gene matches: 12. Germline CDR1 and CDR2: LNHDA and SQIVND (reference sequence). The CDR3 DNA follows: TGTGCCAGTAGTGTGGGGACAGGCCTCTCGGCGCCCCAGCATTTT. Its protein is CASSVGTGLSAPQHF.

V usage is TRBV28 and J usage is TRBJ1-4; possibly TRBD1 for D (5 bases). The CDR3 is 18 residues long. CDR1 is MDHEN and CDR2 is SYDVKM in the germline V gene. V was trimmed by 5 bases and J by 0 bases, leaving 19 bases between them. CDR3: CASSTTRDAGSTNEKLFF. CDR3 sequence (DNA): TGTGCCAGCAGTACAACCCGGGACGCGGGGTCAACTAATGAAAAACTGTTTTTT. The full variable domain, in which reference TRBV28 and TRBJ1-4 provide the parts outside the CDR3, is DVKVTQSSRYLVKRTGEKVFLECVQDMDHENMFWYRQDPGLGLRLIYFSYDVKMKEKGDIPEGYSVSREKKERFSLILESASTNQTSMYLCASSTTRDAGSTNEKLFFGSGTQLSVL.

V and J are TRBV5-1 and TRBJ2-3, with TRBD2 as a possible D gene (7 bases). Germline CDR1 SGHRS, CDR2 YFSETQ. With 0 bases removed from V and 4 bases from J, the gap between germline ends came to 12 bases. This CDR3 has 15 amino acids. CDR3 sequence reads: CASSLESGGADTQYF. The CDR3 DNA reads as TGCGCCAGCAGCTTGGAGTCGGGGGGCGCAGATACGCAGTATTTT.

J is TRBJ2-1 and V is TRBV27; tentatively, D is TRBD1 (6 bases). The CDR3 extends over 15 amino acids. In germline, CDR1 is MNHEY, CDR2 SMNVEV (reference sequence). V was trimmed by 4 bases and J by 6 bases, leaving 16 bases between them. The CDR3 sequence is CASSSGTRWANEQFF. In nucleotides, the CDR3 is TGTGCCAGCAGTTCCGGGACACGGTGGGCCAATGAGCAGTTCTTC.

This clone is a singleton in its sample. CDR3 loop: CASSQPTGEITGELFF. CDR3 sequence (DNA): TGTGCCAGCAGTCAGCCGACAGGGGAGATCACCGGGGAGCTGTTTTTT. The rearrangement uses TRBV14 and TRBJ2-2, with 8 bases aligning to TRBD1. The CDR3 runs to 16 residues. The V and J ends lost 6 bases and 4 bases, in that order; junction bases with no gene match: 10. Germline V lookup: CDR1 SGHDN, CDR2 FVKESK.

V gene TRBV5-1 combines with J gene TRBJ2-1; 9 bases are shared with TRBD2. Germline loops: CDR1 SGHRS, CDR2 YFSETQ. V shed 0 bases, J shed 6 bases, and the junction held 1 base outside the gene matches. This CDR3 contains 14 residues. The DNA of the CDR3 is TGCGCCAGCAGCTTGGTTAGCGGGAGCAATGAGCAGTTCTTC. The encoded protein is CASSLVSGSNEQFF.

This CDR3 reads CASSQQGTSYNEQFF. The CDR3 DNA sequence: TGTGCCAGCAGTCAACAGGGCACGTCCTACAATGAGCAGTTCTTC. This chain uses TRBV2 with TRBJ2-1; the D gene is possibly TRBD1 (6 bases). V was trimmed by 5 bases and J by 1 base, leaving 12 bases between them. The germline gives CDR1 SNHLY, CDR2 FYNNEI. The CDR3 spans 15 residues.

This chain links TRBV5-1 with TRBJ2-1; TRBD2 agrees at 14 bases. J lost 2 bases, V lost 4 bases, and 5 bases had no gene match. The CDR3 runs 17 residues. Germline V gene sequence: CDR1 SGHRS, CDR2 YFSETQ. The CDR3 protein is CASSPGLAGGTYNEQFF. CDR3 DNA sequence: TGCGCCAGCAGCCCTGGACTAGCGGGAGGAACCTACAATGAGCAGTTCTTC.

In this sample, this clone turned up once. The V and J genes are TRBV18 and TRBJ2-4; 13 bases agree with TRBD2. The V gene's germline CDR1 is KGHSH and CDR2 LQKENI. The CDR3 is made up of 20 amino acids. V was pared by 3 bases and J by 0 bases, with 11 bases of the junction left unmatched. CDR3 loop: CASSPTQLAGGTIAKNIQYF. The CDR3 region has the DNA TGTGCCAGCTCACCGACACAACTAGCGGGGGGGACTATAGCCAAAAACATTCAGTACTTC.

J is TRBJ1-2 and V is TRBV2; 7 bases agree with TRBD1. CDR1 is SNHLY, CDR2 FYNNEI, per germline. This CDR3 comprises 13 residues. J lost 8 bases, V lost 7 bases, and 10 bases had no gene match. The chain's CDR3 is CASILQGGLGYTF. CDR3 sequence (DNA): TGTGCCAGCATCCTCCAGGGGGGATTAGGCTACACCTTC.

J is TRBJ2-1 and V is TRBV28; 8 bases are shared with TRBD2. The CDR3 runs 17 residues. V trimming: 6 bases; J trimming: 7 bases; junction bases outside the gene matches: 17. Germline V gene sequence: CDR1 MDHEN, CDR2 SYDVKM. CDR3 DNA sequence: TGTGCCAGCAGCGACCTTACTAGCGGCCTAACAGGGAATGAGCAGTTCTTC. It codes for CASSDLTSGLTGNEQFF.